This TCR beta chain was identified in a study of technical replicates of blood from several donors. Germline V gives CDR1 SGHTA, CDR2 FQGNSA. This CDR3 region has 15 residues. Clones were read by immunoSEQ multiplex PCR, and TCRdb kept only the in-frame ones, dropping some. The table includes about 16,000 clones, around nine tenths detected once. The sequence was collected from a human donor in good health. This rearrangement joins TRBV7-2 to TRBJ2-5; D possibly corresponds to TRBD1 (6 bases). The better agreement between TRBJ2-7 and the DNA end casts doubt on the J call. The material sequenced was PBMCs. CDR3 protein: CASSLAGHISYEQYF. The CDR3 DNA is TGTGCCAGCAGCTTAGCGGGACACATCTCCTACGAGCAGTACTTC.